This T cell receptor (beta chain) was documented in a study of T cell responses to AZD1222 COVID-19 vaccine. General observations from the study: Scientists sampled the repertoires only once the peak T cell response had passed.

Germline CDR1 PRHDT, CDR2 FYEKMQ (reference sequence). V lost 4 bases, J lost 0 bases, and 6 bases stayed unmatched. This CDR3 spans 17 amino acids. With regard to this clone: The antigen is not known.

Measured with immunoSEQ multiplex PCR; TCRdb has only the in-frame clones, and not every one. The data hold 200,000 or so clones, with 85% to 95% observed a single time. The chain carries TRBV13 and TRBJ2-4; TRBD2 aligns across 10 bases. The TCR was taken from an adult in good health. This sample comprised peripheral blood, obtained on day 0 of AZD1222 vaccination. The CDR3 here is CASSSTSGIRAKNIQYF. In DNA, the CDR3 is TGTGCCAGCAGCTCAACTAGCGGGATAAGAGCCAAAAACATTCAGTACTTC.